Shown below are 9 T cell receptor beta chains from a single sample sequenced in a study of cytotoxic CD8 clonotypes in ibrutinib-treated CLL. Produced via immunoSEQ multiplex PCR; TCRdb's table is partial and in-frame only. The sample holds about 130,000 clones, about 79% seen once. Material: PBMCs, obtained after 12 months of ibrutinib treatment. Receptors were obtained from a human donor with chronic lymphocytic leukemia.

The chain has TRBV4-3 and TRBJ2-7, with 7 bases fitting TRBD2. This CDR3 spans 15 amino acids. CDR1 is LGHNA, CDR2 YSLEER, per germline. With V trimmed by 4 bases and J by 5 bases, 11 bases remained unmatched. The CDR3 coding sequence is TGCGCCAGCAGCCGGTATTCGGGAGGAGGCAACGAGCAGTACTTC. Translation: CASSRYSGGGNEQYF.

The chain employs TRBV4-2 and TRBJ2-2; 8 nucleotides match TRBD1. CDR1 is LGHNA and CDR2 is YNFKEQ in the germline V gene. With V trimmed by 0 bases and J by 3 bases, 15 bases remained unmatched. The CDR3 spans 20 residues. In DNA, the CDR3 is TGTGCCAGCAGCCAAGATCGCAGGACAGGGCCCCTCGGGGACACCGGGGAGCTGTTTTTT. Translation: CASSQDRRTGPLGDTGELFF.

The rearrangement uses TRBV19 and TRBJ2-3; 8 positions agree with TRBD2. Germline V lookup: CDR1 LNHDA, CDR2 SQIVND (reference sequence). With 7 bases clipped from V and 4 bases from J, the junction kept 7 bases outside the gene matches. This CDR3 is 14 amino acids long. The CDR3 loop is CASTGTSHSDTQYF. The CDR3 DNA reads as TGTGCCAGTACCGGGACTAGTCATTCAGATACGCAGTATTTT.

The rearrangement uses TRBV4-2 and TRBJ2-1; 9 positions agree with TRBD2. The V and J ends lost 0 bases and 8 bases, in that order; junction bases with no gene match: 8. Germline V gene lookup returns CDR1 LGHNA and CDR2 YNFKEQ. CDR3 length equals 16 residues. CDR3 nucleotide sequence: TGTGCCAGCAGCCAAGATGGGGTAGCGGGAGCAGATGAGCAGTTCTTC. Protein product: CASSQDGVAGADEQFF.

CDR3 bases: TGCGCCAGCAGCCAAGATTCGACGCCGGGACAGGGAAACACCATATATTTT. This translates into CASSQDSTPGQGNTIYF. V and J are TRBV4-3 and TRBJ1-3; 7 bases fit TRBD1. CDR3 length: 17 residues. V shed 0 bases, J shed 4 bases, and the junction held 9 bases outside the gene matches. Germline CDR1 and CDR2: LGHNA and YSLEER.

This chain links TRBV4-3 with TRBJ2-2, with D possibly being TRBD2 (5 bases). Germline-derived CDR1 and CDR2 are LGHNA and YSLEER. CDR3 length: 15 residues. V dropped 0 bases and J dropped 6 bases, with 11 bases sitting between them. In DNA form, the CDR3 reads TGCGCCAGCAGCCAAGACCGGGGTTTGTCCGGGGAGCTGTTTTTT. It codes for CASSQDRGLSGELFF.

The rearrangement uses TRBV7-2 and TRBJ1-5; perhaps TRBD1 as D (6 bases). Trimming took 4 bases from V and 8 from J, leaving 21 bases between them. The CDR3 runs 16 residues. Germline V CDR1 and CDR2: SGHTA, FQGNSA. The CDR3 protein is CASSSARTGKGEPQHF. DNA of the CDR3: TGTGCCAGCAGCTCAGCCCGGACGGGGAAGGGGGAGCCCCAGCATTTT.

The gene calls are TRBV15 and TRBJ2-1, with 7 bases identical to TRBD1. CDR3 length: 14 amino acids. Germline loops: CDR1 LNHNV, CDR2 YYDKDF (reference sequence). The CDR3 region is CAWGPGQKRGEQFF. CDR3 DNA: TGTGCTTGGGGACCGGGACAGAAAAGGGGTGAGCAGTTCTTC. The full variable domain, completed using reference TRBV15 and TRBJ2-1, is DAMVIQNPRYQVTQFGKPVTLSCSQTLNHNVMYWYQQKSSQAPKLLFHYYDKDFNNEADTPDNFQSRRPNTSFCFLDIRSPGLGDTAMYLCAWGPGQKRGEQFFGPGTRLTVL.

This sequence joins TRBV27 and TRBJ2-3, with a weak D call TRBD2 (6 bases). Germline V lookup: CDR1 MNHEY, CDR2 SMNVEV (reference sequence). V was cut by 3 bases and J by 0 bases, with 10 bases left in between. This CDR3 comprises 15 residues. DNA of the CDR3: TGTGCCAGCAGTTTTAGCGGAACTAGCACAGATACGCAGTATTTT. It specifies CASSFSGTSTDTQYF.